The TCR beta chain described here comes from a study of blood T cell repertoires in COVID-19. Study-wide context: Sites in the United States, Italy and Spain provided acute and convalescent COVID-19 samples. Nucleic acid was either cDNA or gDNA, and it came from T cells, B-cell-depleted T cells, or PBMCs.

Under the authors' procedure: Quantification of nucleated cells was approximated via reference gene primer amplification. Sequencing used immunoSEQ multiplex PCR; TCRdb keeps in-frame clones, though not all of them. That table supplies the V and J calls and clone size; D and trimming were determined from the DNA. The sample includes under 300,000 clones, approximately 78% of them seen just once. Sample: peripheral blood. The TCR comes from a woman aged 60-70 years with active or convalescent COVID-19.

CDR3 loop: CASSIPGTGGYYGYTF. The CDR3 nucleotides read TGTGCCAGTAGTATCCCCGGGACAGGGGGCTACTATGGCTACACCTTC. This chain connects TRBV19 to TRBJ1-2, with TRBD1 identical over 12 bases. V lost 3 bases, J lost 3 bases, and 5 bases stayed unmatched. The germline CDR1 and CDR2 sequences are LNHDA and SQIVND (reference sequence). The CDR3 has 16 residues.